The clone carrying this T cell receptor beta chain was counted ten times or more. What it binds is unknown. PCR was performed a second time for about 6 to 12 cycles using a sample-barcoded 5' primer and a J-beta primer mix. At least 2.5 million CDR3-containing paired-end reads were obtained per sample. TCRdb reprocessed the 5' RACE reads via MiXCR and lists one record per CDR3 protein. The sample lists 700,000 or so distinct CDR3 sequences, 40% to 45% occurring once. The data were obtained in a study of blood T cells in healthy people across ages. Study-level results: The study lacked donor CMV status, which possibly confounded expanded clonotype changes. Roughly linear age-related decline in beta diversity appeared, significant by age about 40.

Germline V gene lookup returns CDR1 KGHSH and CDR2 LQKENI. This CDR3 is 15 amino acids long. V lost 4 bases, J lost 7 bases, and 5 bases stayed unmatched. At least 6 micrograms of total RNA were extracted per sample. The chain employs TRBV18 and TRBJ2-1; 12 bases map to TRBD2. The sample consisted of blood. This clonotype originated in an older man in good health. The CDR3 here is CASSQLAGGRNEQFF. The CDR3 nucleotides are TGTGCCAGCTCACAACTAGCGGGGGGTCGAAATGAGCAGTTCTTC.